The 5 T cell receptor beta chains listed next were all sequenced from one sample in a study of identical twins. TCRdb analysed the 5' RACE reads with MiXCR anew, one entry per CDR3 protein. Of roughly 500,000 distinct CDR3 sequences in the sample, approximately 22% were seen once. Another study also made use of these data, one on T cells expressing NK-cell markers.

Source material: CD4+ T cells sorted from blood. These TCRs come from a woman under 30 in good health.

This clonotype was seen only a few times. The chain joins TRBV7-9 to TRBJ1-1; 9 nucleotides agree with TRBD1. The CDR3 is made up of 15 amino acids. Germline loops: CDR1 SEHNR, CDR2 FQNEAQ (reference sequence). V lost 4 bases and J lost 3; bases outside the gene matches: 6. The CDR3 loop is CASSSGQGRYTEAFF. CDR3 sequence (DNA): TGTGCCAGCAGCTCGGGACAGGGACGGTACACTGAAGCTTTCTTT.

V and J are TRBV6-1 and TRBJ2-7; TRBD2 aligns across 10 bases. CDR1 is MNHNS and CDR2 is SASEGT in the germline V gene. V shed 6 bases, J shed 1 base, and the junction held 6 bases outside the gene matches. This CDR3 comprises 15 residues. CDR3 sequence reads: CASSLLAGPSYEQYF. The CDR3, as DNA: TGTGCCAGCAGCCTACTAGCGGGACCGTCCTACGAGCAGTACTTC.

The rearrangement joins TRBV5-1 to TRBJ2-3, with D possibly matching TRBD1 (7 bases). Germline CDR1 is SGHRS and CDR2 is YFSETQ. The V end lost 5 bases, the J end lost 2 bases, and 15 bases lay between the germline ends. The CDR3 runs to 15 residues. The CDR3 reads CASSRRDRNTDTQYF. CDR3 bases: TGCGCCAGCAGTAGGCGGGACAGAAACACAGATACGCAGTATTTT.

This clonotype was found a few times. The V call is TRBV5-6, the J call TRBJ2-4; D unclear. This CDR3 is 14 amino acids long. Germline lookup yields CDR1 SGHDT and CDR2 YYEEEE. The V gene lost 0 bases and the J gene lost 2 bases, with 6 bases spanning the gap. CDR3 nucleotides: TGTGCCAGCAGCTTGGGAGAGTCCAAAAACATTCAGTACTTC. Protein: CASSLGESKNIQYF.

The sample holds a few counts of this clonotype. The CDR3 bases are TGTGCCAGGACAGGGAGGGGGAACACTGAAGCTTTCTTT. Encoded protein: CARTGRGNTEAFF. V gene TRBV2 combines with J gene TRBJ1-1; TRBD1 agrees at 7 bases. J lost 1 base, V lost 9 bases, and 5 bases had no gene match. The CDR3 extends over 13 amino acids. Germline values: CDR1 SNHLY, CDR2 FYNNEI.